The clone carrying this T cell receptor (beta chain) has ten or more counts. Its antigen is currently unknown. The CDR3 covers 14 residues. Germline V lookup: CDR1 MGHDK, CDR2 SYGVNS. The germline V and J ends were trimmed by 1 base and 8 bases, with 14 bases remaining between them. These data originate in a study of regulatory T cells in long-lasting Graves disease. Study-wide findings and caveats: Persistent patients shared thousands of public clonotypes among themselves. Newly diagnosed patients shared fewer, at under 1,000. The study found lower TCR diversity in persistent Graves' patients than in newly diagnosed ones.

The TCR beta library used iRepertoire HTBI primers with Arm-PCR amplification of CDR3. One entry per CDR3 protein, called by TCRdb with MiXCR from the multiplex PCR reads. The profile shows 450,000 or so distinct CDR3 sequences, about 20% of them singletons. The time point was: persistent/refractory GD, antithyroid drugs over 5 years with positive TRAb. TCR sequences were obtained from RNA taken from PBMCs. It was American Thyroid Association guidelines that determined Graves' disease diagnosis. This receptor was obtained from a female donor with Graves disease. The chain joins TRBV25-1 to TRBJ1-2, with a possible D match to TRBD1 (6 bases). This specimen was peripheral blood mononuclear cells (PBMCs), taken when the disease was refractory, from a patient treated with antithyroid drugs. The CDR3 protein is CASSEFGGHKGYTF. CDR3 DNA sequence: TGTGCCAGCAGTGAATTCGGGGGGCATAAGGGCTACACCTTC.